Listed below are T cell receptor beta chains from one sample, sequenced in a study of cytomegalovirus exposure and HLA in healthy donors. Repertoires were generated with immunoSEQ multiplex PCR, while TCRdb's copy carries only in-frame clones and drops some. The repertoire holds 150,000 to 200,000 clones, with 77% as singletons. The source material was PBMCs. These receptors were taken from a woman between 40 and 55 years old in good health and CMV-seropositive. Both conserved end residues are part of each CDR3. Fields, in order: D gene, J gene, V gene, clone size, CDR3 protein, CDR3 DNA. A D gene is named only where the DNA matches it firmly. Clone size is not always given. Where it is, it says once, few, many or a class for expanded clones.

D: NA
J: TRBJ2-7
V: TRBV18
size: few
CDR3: CASSPRNRPGYEQYF
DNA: TGTGCCAGCTCACCGCGTAATCGCCCCGGGTACGAGCAGTACTTC

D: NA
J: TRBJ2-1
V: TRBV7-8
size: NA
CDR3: CASSPAIEGLVNEQFF
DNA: TGTGCCAGCAGCCCTGCAATAGAGGGCTTGGTAAATGAGCAGTTCTTC

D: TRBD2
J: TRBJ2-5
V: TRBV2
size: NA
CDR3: CASRPGLAGGQETQYF
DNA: TGTGCCAGCAGGCCGGGACTAGCGGGGGGGCAAGAGACCCAGTACTTC

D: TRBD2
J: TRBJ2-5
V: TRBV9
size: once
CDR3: CASTKAAGGPGETQYF
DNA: TGTGCCAGCACCAAGGCGGCGGGGGGGCCGGGGGAGACCCAGTACTTC

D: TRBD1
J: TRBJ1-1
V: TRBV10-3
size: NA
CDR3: CAISEWGQGATEAFF
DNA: TGTGCCATCAGTGAGTGGGGACAGGGGGCTACTGAAGCTTTCTTT

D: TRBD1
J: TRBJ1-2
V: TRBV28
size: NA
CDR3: CASSPHGDRVHGYTF
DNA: TGTGCCAGCAGTCCACACGGGGACAGGGTACACGGCTACACCTTC

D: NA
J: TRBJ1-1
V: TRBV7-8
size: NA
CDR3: CASSPGRGLNTEAFF
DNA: TGTGCCAGCAGCCCGGGACGGGGGTTGAACACTGAAGCTTTCTTT

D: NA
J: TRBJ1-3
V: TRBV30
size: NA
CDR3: CAWRWGAGNTIYF
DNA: TGTGCCTGGCGATGGGGGGCTGGAAACACCATATATTTT

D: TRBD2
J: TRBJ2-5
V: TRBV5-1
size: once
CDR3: CASRASGTSGGFETQYF
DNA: TGCGCCAGCAGAGCCTCTGGGACTAGCGGGGGGTTTGAGACCCAGTACTTC

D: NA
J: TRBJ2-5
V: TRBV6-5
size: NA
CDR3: CASSYGEIQETQYF
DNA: TGTGCCAGCAGTTACGGGGAGATCCAAGAGACCCAGTACTTC

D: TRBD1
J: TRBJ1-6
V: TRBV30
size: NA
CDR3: CAWSQGGSYNSPLHF
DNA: TGTGCCTGGAGTCAGGGGGGTTCCTATAATTCACCCCTCCACTTT

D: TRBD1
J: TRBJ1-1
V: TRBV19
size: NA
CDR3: CASSEQGASSEAFF
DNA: TGTGCCAGTAGTGAGCAGGGGGCCTCCTCTGAAGCTTTCTTT

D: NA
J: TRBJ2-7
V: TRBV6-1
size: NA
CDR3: CASQRLYEQYF
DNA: TGTGCCAGCCAGAGGCTCTACGAGCAGTACTTC